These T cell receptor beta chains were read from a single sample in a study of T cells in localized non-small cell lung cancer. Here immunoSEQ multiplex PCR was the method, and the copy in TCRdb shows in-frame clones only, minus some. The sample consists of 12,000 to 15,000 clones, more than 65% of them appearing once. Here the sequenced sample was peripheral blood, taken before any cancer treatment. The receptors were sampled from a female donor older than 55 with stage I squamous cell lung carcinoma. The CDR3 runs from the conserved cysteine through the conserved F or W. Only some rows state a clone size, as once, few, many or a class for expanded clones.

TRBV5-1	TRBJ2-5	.	CASSAGTSPETQYF
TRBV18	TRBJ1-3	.	CASSPGSGAGNTIYF
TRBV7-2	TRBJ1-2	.	CASSLTYYGYTF
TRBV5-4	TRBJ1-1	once	CASSYENRGIAFF
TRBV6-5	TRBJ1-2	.	CASSRQGDHGYTF
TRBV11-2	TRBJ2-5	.	CASSLGRAPPYQETQYF
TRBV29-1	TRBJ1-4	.	CSVGQGASEKLFF
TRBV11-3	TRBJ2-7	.	CASNPAGTDYEQYF
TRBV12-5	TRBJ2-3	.	CASGGRSDTQYF
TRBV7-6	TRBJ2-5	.	CASSLEGKKTQYF
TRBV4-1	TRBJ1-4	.	CASSQYTENEKLFF
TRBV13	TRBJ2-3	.	CASSPKSGLTDTQYF
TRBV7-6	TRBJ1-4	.	CASSLREGFNEKLFF
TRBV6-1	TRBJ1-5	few	CASSEAPTGLQPQHF
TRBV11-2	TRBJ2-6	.	CASSLGGPGANVLTF
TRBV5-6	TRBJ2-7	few	CASSLRGSYEQYF
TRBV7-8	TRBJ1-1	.	CASSLASGQAEAFF
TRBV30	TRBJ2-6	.	CAWSMGGTSGANVLTF
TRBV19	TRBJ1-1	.	CASSIGTDSGRNTEAFF
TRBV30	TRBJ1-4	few	CAWSGGRGQGKLFF
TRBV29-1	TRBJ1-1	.	CSVEEGRGHAEAFF
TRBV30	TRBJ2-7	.	CAWSPGSYEQYF
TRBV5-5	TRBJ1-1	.	CASSLSGGDYTEAFF
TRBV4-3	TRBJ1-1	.	CASSQDGGRGAFF
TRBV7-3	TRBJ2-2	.	CASSSGLAGAGELFF
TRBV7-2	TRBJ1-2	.	CASSFTGETGGYTF
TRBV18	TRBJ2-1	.	CASSPGTVNEQFF
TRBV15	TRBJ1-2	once	CATSRDQVNYGYTF
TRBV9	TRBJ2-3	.	CASSVGVTLDTQYF
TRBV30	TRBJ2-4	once	CAWSMGDVSKNIQYF
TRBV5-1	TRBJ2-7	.	CASSQQTGTGYHEQYF
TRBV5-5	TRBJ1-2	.	CASSWPTTNYGYTF
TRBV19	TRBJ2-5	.	CASSPTGVETQYF
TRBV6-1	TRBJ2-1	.	CASSETSLAGYNEQFF
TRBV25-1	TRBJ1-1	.	CASSDPYKINTEAFF
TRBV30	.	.	CAWRGGTGYHEQYF
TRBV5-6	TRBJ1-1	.	CASSRRTERMNTEAFF
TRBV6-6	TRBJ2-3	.	CAIEGSTDTQYF
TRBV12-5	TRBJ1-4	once	CASGLGISAFNEKLFF
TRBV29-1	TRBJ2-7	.	CSVEVNRGSYEQYF
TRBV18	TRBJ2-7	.	CASSVVGQAYEQYF
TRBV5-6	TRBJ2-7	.	CASSLSGYEQYF
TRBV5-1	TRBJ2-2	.	CASSLSSWSLGTGELFF
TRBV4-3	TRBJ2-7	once	CASSHIDRDDYEQYF
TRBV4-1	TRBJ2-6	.	CASSGDGYFSGANVLTF
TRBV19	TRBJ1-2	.	CASRAGGINRGVNYGYTF
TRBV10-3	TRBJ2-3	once	CAISESLDTDTQYF
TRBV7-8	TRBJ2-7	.	CASSRTLNYEQYF
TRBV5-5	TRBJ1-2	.	CASSRQGAANYGYTF
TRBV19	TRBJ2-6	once	CASRPLQGTNSGANVLTF
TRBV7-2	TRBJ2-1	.	CASSTDSYWGEQFF
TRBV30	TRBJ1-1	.	CAWSWGLNQAEAFF
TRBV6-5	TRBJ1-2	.	CASSYGRDGYGYTF
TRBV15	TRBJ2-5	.	CATSRDHQQETQYF
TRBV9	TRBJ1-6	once	CASSVDSGTVSSPLHF
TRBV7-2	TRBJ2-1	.	CASTFPGGGNEQFF